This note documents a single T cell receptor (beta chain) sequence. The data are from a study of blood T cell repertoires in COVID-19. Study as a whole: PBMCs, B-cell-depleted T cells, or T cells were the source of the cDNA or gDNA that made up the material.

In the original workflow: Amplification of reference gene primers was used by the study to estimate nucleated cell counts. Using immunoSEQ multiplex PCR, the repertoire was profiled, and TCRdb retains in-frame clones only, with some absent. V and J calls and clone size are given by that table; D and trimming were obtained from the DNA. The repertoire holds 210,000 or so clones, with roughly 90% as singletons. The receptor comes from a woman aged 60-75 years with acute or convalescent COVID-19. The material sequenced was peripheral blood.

The CDR3: CATSDALAGTYNEQFF. Written as DNA, the CDR3 is TGTGCCACCAGTGATGCACTAGCGGGAACCTACAATGAGCAGTTCTTC. The V call is TRBV24-1, the J call TRBJ2-1; TRBD2 matches at 10 bases. CDR3 length equals 16 residues. Germline CDR1 reads KGHDR; CDR2 reads SFDVKD. Trimming at V came to 3 bases and at J to 2 bases, leaving 3 bases not matched to a gene.